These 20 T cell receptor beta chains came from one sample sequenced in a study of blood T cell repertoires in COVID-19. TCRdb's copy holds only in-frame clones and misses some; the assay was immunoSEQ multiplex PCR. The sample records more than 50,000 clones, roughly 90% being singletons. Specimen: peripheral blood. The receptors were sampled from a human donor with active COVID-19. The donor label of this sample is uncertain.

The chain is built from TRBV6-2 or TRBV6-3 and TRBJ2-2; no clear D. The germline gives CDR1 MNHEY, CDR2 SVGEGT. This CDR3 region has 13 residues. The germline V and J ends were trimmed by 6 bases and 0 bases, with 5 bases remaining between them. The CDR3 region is CASSSANTGELFF. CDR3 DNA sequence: TGTGCCAGCAGCTCTGCGAACACCGGGGAGCTGTTTTTT.

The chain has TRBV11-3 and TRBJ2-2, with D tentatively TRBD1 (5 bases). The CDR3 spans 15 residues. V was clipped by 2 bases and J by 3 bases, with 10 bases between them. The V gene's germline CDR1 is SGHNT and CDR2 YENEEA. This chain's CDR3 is CASSLQGRDTGELFF. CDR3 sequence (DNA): TGTGCCAGCAGCTTACAGGGTAGGGACACCGGGGAGCTGTTTTTT.

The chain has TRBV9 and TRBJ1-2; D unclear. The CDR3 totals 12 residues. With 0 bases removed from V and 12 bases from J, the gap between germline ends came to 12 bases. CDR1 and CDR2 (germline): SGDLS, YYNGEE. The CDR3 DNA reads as TGTGCCAGCAGCGTAGGAAACAGAAGGCACACCTTC. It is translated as CASSVGNRRHTF. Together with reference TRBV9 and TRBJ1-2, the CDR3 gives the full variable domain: DSGVTQTPKHLITATGQRVTLRCSPRSGDLSVYWYQQSLDQGLQFLIQYYNGEERAKGNILERFSAQQFPDLHSELNLSSLELGDSALYFCASSVGNRRHTFGSGTRLTVV.

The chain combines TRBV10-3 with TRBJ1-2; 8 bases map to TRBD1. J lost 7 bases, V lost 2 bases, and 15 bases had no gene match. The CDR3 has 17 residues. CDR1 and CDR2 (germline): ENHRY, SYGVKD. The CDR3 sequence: CAISEAASGQGIRGYTF. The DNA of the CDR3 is TGTGCCATCAGTGAGGCGGCCTCCGGACAGGGAATTCGTGGCTACACCTTC.

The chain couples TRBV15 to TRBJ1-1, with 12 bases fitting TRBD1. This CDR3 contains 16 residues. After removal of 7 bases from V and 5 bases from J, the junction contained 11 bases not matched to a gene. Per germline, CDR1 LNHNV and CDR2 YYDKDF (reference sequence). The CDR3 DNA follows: TGTGCCACCAATTCCGGGACAGGGGGCGGTGGGACTGAAGCTTTCTTT. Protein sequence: CATNSGTGGGGTEAFF. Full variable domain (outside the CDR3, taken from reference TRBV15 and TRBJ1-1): DAMVIQNPRYQVTQFGKPVTLSCSQTLNHNVMYWYQQKSSQAPKLLFHYYDKDFNNEADTPDNFQSRRPNTSFCFLDIRSPGLGDTAMYLCATNSGTGGGGTEAFFGQGTRLTVV.

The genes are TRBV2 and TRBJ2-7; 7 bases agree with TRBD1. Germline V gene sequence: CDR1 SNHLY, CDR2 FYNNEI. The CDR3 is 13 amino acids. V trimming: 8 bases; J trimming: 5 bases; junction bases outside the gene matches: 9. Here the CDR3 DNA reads TGTGCCAGCTCAGACAGGGCGAAGAACGAGCAGTACTTC. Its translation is CASSDRAKNEQYF.

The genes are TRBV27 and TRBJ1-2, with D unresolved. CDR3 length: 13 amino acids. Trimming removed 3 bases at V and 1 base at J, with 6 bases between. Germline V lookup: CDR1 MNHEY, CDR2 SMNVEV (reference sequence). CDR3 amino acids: CASSLAVNYGYTF. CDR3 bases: TGTGCCAGCAGTTTGGCGGTTAACTATGGCTACACCTTC.

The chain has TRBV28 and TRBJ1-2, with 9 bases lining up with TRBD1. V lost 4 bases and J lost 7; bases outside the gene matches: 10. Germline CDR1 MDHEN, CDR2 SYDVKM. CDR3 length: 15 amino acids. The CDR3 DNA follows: TGTGCCAGCAGTTCCACCACGTTACAGGGGGCTGGCTACACCTTC. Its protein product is CASSSTTLQGAGYTF.

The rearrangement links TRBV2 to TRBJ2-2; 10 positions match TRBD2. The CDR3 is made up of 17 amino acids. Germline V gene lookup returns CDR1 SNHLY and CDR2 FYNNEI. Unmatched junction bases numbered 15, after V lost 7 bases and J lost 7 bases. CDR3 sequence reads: CASTQTGVAGGHGELFF. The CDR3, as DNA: TGTGCCAGCACCCAAACGGGGGTAGCGGGGGGCCACGGGGAGCTGTTTTTT.

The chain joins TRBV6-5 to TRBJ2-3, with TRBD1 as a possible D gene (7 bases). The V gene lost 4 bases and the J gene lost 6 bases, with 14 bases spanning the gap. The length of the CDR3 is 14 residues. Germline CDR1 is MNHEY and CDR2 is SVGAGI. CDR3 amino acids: CASSWDFRGDTQYF. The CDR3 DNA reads TGTGCCAGCAGTTGGGACTTCAGGGGGGATACGCAGTATTTT.

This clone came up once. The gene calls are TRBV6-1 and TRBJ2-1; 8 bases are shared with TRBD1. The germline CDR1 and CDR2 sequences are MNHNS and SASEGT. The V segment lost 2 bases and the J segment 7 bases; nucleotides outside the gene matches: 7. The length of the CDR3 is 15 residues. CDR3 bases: TGTGCCAGCAGTGAATTCAGGGGGCTAAGTAATGAGCAGTTCTTC. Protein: CASSEFRGLSNEQFF.

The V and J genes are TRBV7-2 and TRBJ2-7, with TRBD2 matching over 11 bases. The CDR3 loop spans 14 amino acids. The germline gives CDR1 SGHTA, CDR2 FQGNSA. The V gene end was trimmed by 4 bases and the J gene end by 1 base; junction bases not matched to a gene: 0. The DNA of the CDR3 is TGTGCCAGCAGCTCTAGCGGGGGGTCCTACGAGCAGTACGTC. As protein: CASSSSGGSYEQYV.

CDR3 sequence: CASNSLANTGELFF. CDR3 coding DNA: TGTGCCAGTAATTCTCTTGCGAACACCGGGGAGCTGTTTTTT. The J gene is TRBJ2-2, the V gene TRBV19; D uncertain. Germline V lookup: CDR1 LNHDA, CDR2 SQIVND (reference sequence). This CDR3 comprises 14 residues. V was cut by 7 bases and J by 0 bases, with 9 bases left in between.

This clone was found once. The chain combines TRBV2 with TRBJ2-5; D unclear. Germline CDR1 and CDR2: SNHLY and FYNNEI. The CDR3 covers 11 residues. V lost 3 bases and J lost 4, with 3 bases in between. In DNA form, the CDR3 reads TGTGCCAGCAGTGAGGCAGAGACCCAGTACTTC. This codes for CASSEAETQYF.

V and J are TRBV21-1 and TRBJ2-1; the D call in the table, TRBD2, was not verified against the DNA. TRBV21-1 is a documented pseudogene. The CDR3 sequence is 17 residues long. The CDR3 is CASSPRRLASGIHEQFF. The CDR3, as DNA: TGTGCCAGCAGCCCCCGCCGTCTGGCTAGCGGGATACATGAGCAGTTCTTC.

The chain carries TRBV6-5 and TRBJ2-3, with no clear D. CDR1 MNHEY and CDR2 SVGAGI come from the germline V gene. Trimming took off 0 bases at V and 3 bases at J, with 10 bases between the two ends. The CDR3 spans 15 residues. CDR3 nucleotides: TGTGCCAGCAGTTACTCGTCCCTCGAGACAGATACGCAGTATTTT. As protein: CASSYSSLETDTQYF.

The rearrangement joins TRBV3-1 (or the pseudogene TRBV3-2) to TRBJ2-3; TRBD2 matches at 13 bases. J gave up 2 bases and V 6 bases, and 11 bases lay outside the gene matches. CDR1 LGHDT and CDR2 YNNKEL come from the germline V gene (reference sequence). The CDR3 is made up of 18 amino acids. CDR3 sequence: CASSRIIGLAGDTDTQYF. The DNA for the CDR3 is TGTGCCAGCAGTCGGATAATTGGACTAGCGGGAGACACAGATACGCAGTATTTT.

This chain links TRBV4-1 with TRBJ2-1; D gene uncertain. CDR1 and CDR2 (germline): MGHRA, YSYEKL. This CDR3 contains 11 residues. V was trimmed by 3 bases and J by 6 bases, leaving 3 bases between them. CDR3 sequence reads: CASSQANEQFF. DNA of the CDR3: TGCGCCAGCAGCCAGGCCAATGAGCAGTTCTTC.

In DNA form, the CDR3 reads TGTGCCAGCTCACCACCGTTGGCGGGCAAAGAGGGCAATCAGCCCCAGCATTTT. Translation gives CASSPPLAGKEGNQPQHF. This chain connects TRBV18 to TRBJ1-5; D unresolved. Germline V gives CDR1 KGHSH, CDR2 LQKENI. CDR3 length equals 18 residues. The V end was cut by 0 bases, the J end by 2 bases, with 17 bases between.

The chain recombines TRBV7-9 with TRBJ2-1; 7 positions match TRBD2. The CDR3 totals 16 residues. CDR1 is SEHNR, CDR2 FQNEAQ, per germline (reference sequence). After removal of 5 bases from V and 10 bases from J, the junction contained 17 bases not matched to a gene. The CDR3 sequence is CASSRYRDYLRYEQFF. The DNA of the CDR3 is TGTGCCAGCAGCCGTTACCGGGACTACCTCCGCTACGAGCAGTTCTTC.